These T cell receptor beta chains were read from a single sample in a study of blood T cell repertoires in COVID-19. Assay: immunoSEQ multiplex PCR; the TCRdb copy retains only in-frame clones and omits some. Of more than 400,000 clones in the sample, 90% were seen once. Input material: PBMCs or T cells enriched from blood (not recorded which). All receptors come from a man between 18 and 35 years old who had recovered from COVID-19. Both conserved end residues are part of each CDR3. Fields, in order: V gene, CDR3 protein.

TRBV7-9 CASSLLGESSYNEQFF
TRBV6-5 CASSYNREGNTEAFF
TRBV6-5 CASLDRRDRGSPLHF
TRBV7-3 CASSPNGRGETQYF
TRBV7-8 CASSSPTGATYEQYF
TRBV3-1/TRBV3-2 CASSLGGGAQETQYF
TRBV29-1 CSVAGQINEKLFF
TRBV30 CAWGNRGTVTEAFF
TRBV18 CASSRDTPGQGIYGYTF
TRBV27 CASSFRGREDTQYF
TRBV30 CAWVGGSYEQYF
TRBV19 CASSTDRGTGELFF
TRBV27 CASSLSSGASSGANVLTF
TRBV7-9 CASRRPTGVSPLHF
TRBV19 CASSTQGARSEAFF
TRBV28 CASSPGQGSDTQYF
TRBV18 CASSPIEGRQPQHF
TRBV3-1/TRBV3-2 CASSQTSGNSYNEQFF
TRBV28 CASSSSPLAVQYGYTF
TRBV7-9 CASSYSGIHNQPQHF
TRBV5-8 CASSLRGTGNIQYF
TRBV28 CASTLPGGRSGYTF
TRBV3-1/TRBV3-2 CASSVTVQGTLHF
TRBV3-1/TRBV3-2 CASSQGSGGTSNQPQHF
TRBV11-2 CASSLASSYNEQFF
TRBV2 CASSITSGETQYF
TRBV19 CASSREPKFYEQYF
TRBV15 CATSSTSGGTAGGYNEQFF
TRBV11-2 CASSFQAWRDPTDTQYF
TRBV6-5 CASTAGVTQPQHF
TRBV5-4 CASRIETGTNGYTF
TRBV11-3 CASSLARNSYEQYF
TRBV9 CASSVEPLGTQTYGYTF
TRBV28 CASSSPGQGAVSQPQHF
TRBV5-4 CASRKAGEYNEQFF
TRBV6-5 CASRDREFTEAFF
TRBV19 CASSRALSYGYTF
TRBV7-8 CASSFRDTYEQYF
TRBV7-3 CASSPQGGRGLVSYNEQFF
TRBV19 CASSDTGGWQPQHF
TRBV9 CASSPTGDSPLHF
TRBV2 CASTGGAYTEAFF
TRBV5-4 CASSLRTGVPNYGYTF
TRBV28 CAHCPTSTDTQYF
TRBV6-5 CASNRDTSGANVLTF
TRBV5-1 CASSSGDSFSGNTIYF
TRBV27 CASSDMAEQYF
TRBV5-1 CASSLLGNPIQDSGANVLTF
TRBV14 CASSQVRALNTEAFF
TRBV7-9 CASSGGLTGSGNTIYF
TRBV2 CANQLAGVNNEQFF
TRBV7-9 CASSLYRDRGNTEAFF
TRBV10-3 CAISEFGGQTYNSPLHF
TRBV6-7 CASTNGRGGTYEQYF
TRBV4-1 CASSQETSSLGYTF
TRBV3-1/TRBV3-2 CASSQAQGATEAFF
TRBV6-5 CASYTGGTEAFF